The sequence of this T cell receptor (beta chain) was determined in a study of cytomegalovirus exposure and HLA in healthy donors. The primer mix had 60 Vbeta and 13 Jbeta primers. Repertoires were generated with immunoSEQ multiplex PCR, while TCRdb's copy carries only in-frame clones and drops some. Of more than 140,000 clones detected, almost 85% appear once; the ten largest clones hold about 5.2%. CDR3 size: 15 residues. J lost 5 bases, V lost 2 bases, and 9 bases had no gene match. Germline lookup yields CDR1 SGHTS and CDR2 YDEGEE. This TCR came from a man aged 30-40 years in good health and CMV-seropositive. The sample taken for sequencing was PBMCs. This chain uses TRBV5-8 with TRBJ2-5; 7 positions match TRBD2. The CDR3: CASSFSAGVKETQYF. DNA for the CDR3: TGTGCCAGCAGCTTTTCCGCGGGAGTAAAGGAGACCCAGTACTTC.